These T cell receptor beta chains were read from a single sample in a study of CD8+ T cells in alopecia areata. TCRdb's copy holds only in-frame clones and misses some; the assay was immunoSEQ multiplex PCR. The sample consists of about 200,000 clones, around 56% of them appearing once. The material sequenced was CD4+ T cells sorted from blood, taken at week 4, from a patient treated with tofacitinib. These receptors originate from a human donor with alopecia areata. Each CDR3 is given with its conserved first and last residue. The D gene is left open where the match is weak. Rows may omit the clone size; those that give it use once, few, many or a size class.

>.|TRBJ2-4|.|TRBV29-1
CSVEDPVPLAKNIQYF
TGCAGCGTTGAAGATCCCGTTCCCCTAGCCAAAAACATTCAGTACTTC
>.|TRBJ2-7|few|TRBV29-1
CSVAGRTHPEQYF
TGCAGCGTTGCGGGCAGGACCCATCCAGAGCAGTACTTC
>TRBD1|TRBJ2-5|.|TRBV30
CAWSVGQAGETQYF
TGTGCCTGGAGTGTGGGACAGGCGGGAGAGACCCAGTACTTC
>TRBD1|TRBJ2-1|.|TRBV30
CAWTPGQGYNEQFF
TGTGCCTGGACTCCGGGACAGGGCTACAATGAGCAGTTCTTC
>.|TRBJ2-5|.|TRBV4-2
CASSQLPGQETQYF
TGTGCCAGCAGCCAACTGCCAGGGCAAGAGACCCAGTACTTC
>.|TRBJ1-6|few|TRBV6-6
CASSYSKGRGSPLHF
TGTGCCAGCAGTTACTCGAAAGGGAGAGGTTCACCCCTCCACTTT
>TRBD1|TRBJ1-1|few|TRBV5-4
CASSLGGQGDTEAFF
TGTGCCAGCAGCTTGGGTGGACAGGGAGACACTGAAGCTTTCTTT
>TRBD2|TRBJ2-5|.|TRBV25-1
CASSVPVLAGPGTQYF
TGTGCCAGCAGTGTTCCGGTGCTAGCGGGGCCCGGGACCCAGTACTTC
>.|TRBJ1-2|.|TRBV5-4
CASSPGAALYGYTF
TGTGCCAGCAGCCCCGGGGCGGCCCTCTATGGCTACACCTTC
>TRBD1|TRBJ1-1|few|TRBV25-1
CASSEGTGVGTEAFF
TGTGCCAGCAGTGAAGGGACAGGGGTGGGCACTGAAGCTTTCTTT
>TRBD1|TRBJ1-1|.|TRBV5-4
CASSSQGDPNTEAFF
TGTGCCAGCAGCTCACAGGGGGACCCGAACACTGAAGCTTTCTTT
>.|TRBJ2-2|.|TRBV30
CAWSVRAGGELFF
TGTGCCTGGAGTGTAAGGGCAGGCGGGGAGCTGTTTTTT
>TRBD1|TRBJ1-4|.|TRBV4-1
CASGRDRVEKLFF
TGCGCCAGCGGCCGGGACAGGGTTGAAAAACTGTTTTTT
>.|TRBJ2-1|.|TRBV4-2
CASSQGGEQFF
TGTGCCAGCAGCCAAGGGGGGGAGCAGTTCTTC
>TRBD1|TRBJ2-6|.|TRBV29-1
CSVAFQGAYGANVLTF
TGCAGCGTGGCTTTTCAGGGGGCTTATGGGGCCAACGTCCTGACTTTC
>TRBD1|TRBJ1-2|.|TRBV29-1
CSVSTGGLTHGYTF
TGCAGCGTTTCCACAGGGGGCCTCACCCATGGCTACACCTTC
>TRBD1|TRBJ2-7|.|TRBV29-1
CSVAIPVRPGTAYEQYF
TGCAGCGTTGCAATACCTGTGAGGCCAGGGACAGCCTACGAGCAGTACTTC
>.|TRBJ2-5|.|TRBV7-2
CASSPTSSYQETQYF
TGTGCCAGCAGTCCCACTAGCTCGTACCAAGAGACCCAGTACTTC
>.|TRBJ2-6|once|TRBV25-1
CASARQGLSGANVLTF
TGTGCCAGCGCAAGACAGGGACTCTCTGGGGCCAACGTCCTGACTTTC
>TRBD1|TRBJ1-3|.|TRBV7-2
CASSFRLRGQVISGNTIYF
TGTGCCAGCAGCTTTAGGTTGCGAGGACAGGTGATCTCTGGAAACACCATATATTTT
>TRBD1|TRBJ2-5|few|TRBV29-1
CSVAQGARKTQYF
TGCAGCGTCGCACAGGGGGCGCGGAAGACCCAGTACTTC
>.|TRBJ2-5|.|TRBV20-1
CSAVTAETQYF
TGCAGTGCCGTCACTGCGGAGACCCAGTACTTC